These 10 T cell receptor beta chains were sequenced from one sample in a study of beta chain features in type 1 diabetes. Of the isolated RNA, all was reverse transcribed, and so the sequenced material was expressed TCRB transcripts. Sequencing was performed with immunoSEQ multiplex PCR; in TCRdb, only in-frame clones are kept and a portion is missing. The repertoire holds a few hundred thousand clones, with 15% to 20% as singletons. Material: naive CD4+ T cells from blood. These receptors were taken from a woman under 30 in good health.

The table lists this clone with a few counts. This sample includes further DNA sequences coding for the same CDR3. The chain couples TRBV5-1 to TRBJ1-1; D is perhaps TRBD1 (6 bases). The ends were cut back, 1 base at V and 0 bases at J, with 7 bases in the middle. The germline CDR1 and CDR2 sequences are SGHRS and YFSETQ. The CDR3 totals 14 residues. The chain's CDR3 is CASSLRTVNTEAFF. CDR3 coding DNA: TGCGCCAGCAGCTTGAGGACAGTGAACACTGAAGCTTTCTTT.

This chain joins TRBV9 and TRBJ2-3; TRBD2 aligns across 11 bases. This CDR3 is built from 18 residues. Germline lookup yields CDR1 SGDLS and CDR2 YYNGEE. The trim removed 2 bases at V and 0 bases at J, leaving 8 bases unmatched. The CDR3 loop is CASSVGTSGFASTDTQYF. The CDR3 DNA follows: TGTGCCAGCAGCGTCGGGACTAGCGGCTTTGCTAGCACAGATACGCAGTATTTT.

This clone appeared a few times. The chain recombines TRBV7-9 with TRBJ2-7; the D gene is possibly TRBD1 (5 bases). This CDR3 has 12 residues. Germline CDR1 and CDR2: SEHNR and FQNEAQ (reference sequence). Trimming shortened V by 1 base and J by 5 bases, and 6 bases separated the two germline ends. The CDR3: CASSLEGDEQYF. The CDR3 DNA reads TGTGCCAGCAGCTTAGAAGGGGACGAGCAGTACTTC.

The chain uses TRBV11-3 and TRBJ2-1; tentatively, D is TRBD2 (6 bases). The length of the CDR3 is 15 residues. V lost 5 bases, J lost 3 bases, and 14 bases lay in between. Germline CDR1 and CDR2: SGHNT and YENEEA. This chain's CDR3 is CASSPNRGGYNEQFF. Written as DNA, the CDR3 is TGTGCCAGCAGCCCAAATAGGGGAGGCTACAATGAGCAGTTCTTC.

This chain links TRBV2 with TRBJ2-2, with D perhaps matching TRBD2 (5 bases). Germline V gene sequence: CDR1 SNHLY, CDR2 FYNNEI. Trimming removed 7 bases at V and 3 bases at J, with 9 bases between. The CDR3 is made up of 13 amino acids. CDR3 loop: CASKAVHTGELFF. The CDR3, as DNA: TGTGCCAGCAAAGCGGTTCACACCGGGGAGCTGTTTTTT.

The V call is TRBV30, the J call TRBJ2-2; TRBD1 is a possible D gene (5 bases). The CDR3 contains 16 residues. Looked up from germline, CDR1 is GTSNPN and CDR2 is SVGIG (reference sequence). Trimming left V 3 bases short and J 4 bases short, with 18 bases between. Here the CDR3 reads CAWRTMGTGGTGELFF. The CDR3 DNA sequence: TGTGCCTGGAGAACCATGGGAACAGGCGGCACCGGGGAGCTGTTTTTT.

This clone has a handful of counts. The chain carries TRBV2 and TRBJ1-5; 7 bases are a match to TRBD1. This CDR3 comprises 14 residues. V lost 4 bases to trimming and J lost 5 bases; unmatched junction nucleotides: 5. The germline CDR1 and CDR2 sequences are SNHLY and FYNNEI. The CDR3 loop reads CASSGGQAYQPQHF. The CDR3 DNA follows: TGTGCCAGCAGTGGCGGACAGGCCTATCAGCCCCAGCATTTT. The full variable domain, with the rest looked up from reference TRBV2 and TRBJ1-5, is EPEVTQTPSHQVTQMGQEVILRCVPISNHLYFYWYRQILGQKVEFLVSFYNNEISEKSEIFDDQFSVERPDGSNFTLKIRSTKLEDSAMYFCASSGGQAYQPQHFGDGTRLSIL.

This clone appeared a few times. The genes are TRBV19 and TRBJ1-5; the match to TRBD1 covers 9 bases. V lost 4 bases, J lost 0 bases, and 4 bases stayed unmatched. Germline V gene lookup returns CDR1 LNHDA and CDR2 SQIVND (reference sequence). The CDR3 sequence is 16 residues long. The CDR3 nucleotides read TGTGCCAGTAGTACACTGACAGGGGGTAGCAATCAGCCCCAGCATTTT. Translated: CASSTLTGGSNQPQHF.

This clone appeared a few times. V gene TRBV6-5 combines with J gene TRBJ2-7, with 7 bases fitting TRBD2. The CDR3 has 15 residues. The J segment lost 6 bases and the V segment lost 0 bases, leaving 8 bases of the junction unmatched. Germline assignment: CDR1 MNHEY and CDR2 SVGAGI. CDR3 sequence reads: CASSYSTIGGSEQYF. In nucleotides, the CDR3 is TGTGCCAGCAGTTACTCCACTATCGGGGGGTCCGAGCAGTACTTC.

V usage is TRBV12-5 and J usage is TRBJ2-7; TRBD1 matches at 7 bases. V lost 1 base to trimming and J lost 2 bases; unmatched junction nucleotides: 2. CDR1 and CDR2 (germline): LGHNT, FRNRAP. CDR3 length: 14 amino acids. CDR3 sequence: CASGLGQGTYEQYF. The DNA of the CDR3 is TGTGCTAGTGGTTTGGGACAGGGAACCTACGAGCAGTACTTC.